These 8 T cell receptor beta chains share one sample of origin, sequenced in a study of blood T cell repertoires in COVID-19. Libraries were prepared by immunoSEQ multiplex PCR; TCRdb keeps only in-frame clonotypes and omits some of them. Here the sample spans 90,000 to 130,000 clones, 87% being singletons. The sample comprised peripheral blood. These receptors all stem from a human donor in a cohort sampled during active COVID-19.

The chain has TRBV28 and TRBJ2-1, with 9 bases that match TRBD1. J was trimmed by 7 bases and V by 4 bases; bases with no gene match: 5. CDR1 is MDHEN and CDR2 is SYDVKM in the germline V gene. CDR3 length: 14 residues. CDR3 loop: CASSSIGTGNEQFF. As DNA, the CDR3 is TGTGCCAGCAGTTCGATTGGGACAGGGAATGAGCAGTTCTTC.

This clone is categorized as medium-sized (0.01 to 0.1%). The chain uses TRBV2 and TRBJ1-5, with D unclear. The CDR3 covers 12 residues. Germline V gives CDR1 SNHLY, CDR2 FYNNEI. V lost 8 bases and J lost 3, with 8 bases in between. CDR3 sequence: CASVGDNQPQHF. The CDR3 DNA reads TGTGCCAGCGTTGGAGACAATCAGCCCCAGCATTTT.

This clone occurred once. The chain carries TRBV28 and TRBJ2-5; no definite D call. The V end lost 1 base, the J end lost 7 bases, and 4 bases lay between the germline ends. Germline values: CDR1 MDHEN, CDR2 SYDVKM. The CDR3 extends over 11 amino acids. The CDR3 here is CASSLSWTQYF. CDR3 nucleotide sequence: TGTGCCAGCAGTTTATCGTGGACCCAGTACTTC.

This rearrangement joins TRBV7-6 to TRBJ2-2, with 9 bases lining up with TRBD2. The CDR3 is 18 residues long. Germline V gene lookup returns CDR1 SGHVS and CDR2 FNYEAQ. With V trimmed by 1 base and J by 2 bases, 8 bases remained unmatched. CDR3 bases: TGTGCCAGCAGCTTAGGAGTCCGGCGGGAGGGAAACACCGGGGAGCTGTTTTTT. It encodes CASSLGVRREGNTGELFF.

This clone has a handful of counts. The chain couples TRBV11-2 to TRBJ1-1; perhaps TRBD1 as D (6 bases). Germline loops: CDR1 SGHAT, CDR2 FQNNGV. The CDR3 spans 19 residues. The ends were cut back, 4 bases at V and 4 bases at J, with 28 bases in the middle. Here the CDR3 reads CASSSGQLTSSIRATEAFF. For the CDR3, the DNA is TGTGCCAGCAGCTCAGGACAGCTCACCAGCTCTATCAGGGCCACTGAAGCTTTCTTT. Complete variable domain (other parts from reference TRBV11-2 and TRBJ1-1): EAGVAQSPRYKIIEKRQSVAFWCNPISGHATLYWYQQILGQGPKLLIQFQNNGVVDDSQLPKDRFSAERLKGVDSTLKIQPAKLEDSAVYLCASSSGQLTSSIRATEAFFGQGTRLTVV.

This clone was seen a few times. This chain links TRBV28 with TRBJ2-5; D may be TRBD1 (5 bases). The V gene's germline CDR1 is MDHEN and CDR2 SYDVKM. This CDR3 is 15 amino acids long. The V end lost 4 bases, the J end lost 0 bases, and 12 bases lay between the germline ends. The CDR3 DNA sequence: TGTGCCAGCAGTTCCTGGGGCAGCCACCAAGAGACCCAGTACTTC. Residues: CASSSWGSHQETQYF. The full variable domain, with the rest looked up from reference TRBV28 and TRBJ2-5, is DVKVTQSSRYLVKRTGEKVFLECVQDMDHENMFWYRQDPGLGLRLIYFSYDVKMKEKGDIPEGYSVSREKKERFSLILESASTNQTSMYLCASSSWGSHQETQYFGPGTRLLVL.

The gene calls are TRBV24-1 and TRBJ2-2; TRBD1 matches at 10 bases. CDR1 and CDR2 from the germline V gene are KGHDR and SFDVKD. The CDR3 covers 14 residues. Losses at the gene ends were 7 bases for V and 5 bases for J; bases not matched to a gene: 3. The CDR3 nucleotides are TGTGCCACCAGAGGACAGGGGGGAACCGGGGAGCTGTTTTTT. It codes for CATRGQGGTGELFF.

The chain has TRBV21-1 and TRBJ2-7; the table assigns TRBD1, which was not confirmed against the DNA. TRBV21-1 is described as a pseudogene. This CDR3 has 17 residues. The CDR3 region has the DNA TGTGCCAGCAGCAAAGTTGGTGGTAGGGACAGGGATTACGAGCAGTACTTC. This gives the protein CASSKVGGRDRDYEQYF.